This TCR beta chain originates from a study of blood T cell repertoires in COVID-19. About the study: Some COVID-19 samples were acute and others convalescent; all came from the United States, Italy and Spain. Sample material is recorded as cDNA or gDNA derived from T cells, B-cell-depleted T cells, or PBMCs.

The Seattle patients joined while their infection was active and were tracked longitudinally afterward. CDR3 length: 14 amino acids. After removal of 6 bases from V and 6 bases from J, the junction contained 7 bases not matched to a gene. Germline CDR1 SGHRS, CDR2 YFSETQ. As processed by the authors: Estimation of nucleated cell counts was performed using reference gene primer amplification. The protocol was immunoSEQ multiplex PCR, while the TCRdb copy is restricted to in-frame clones and leaves out a portion. V, J and clone size were drawn from that table, and D and trimming were deduced from the DNA. The sample consists of 300,000 to 400,000 clones, about nine tenths of them appearing once.

Sample: peripheral blood. The source of this sequence is a woman in her 70s with COVID-19, enrolled during active disease. This chain connects TRBV5-1 to TRBJ2-7, with 12 bases lining up with TRBD2. The CDR3 sequence: CASTPSGGAPEQYF. DNA of the CDR3: TGCGCCAGCACCCCTAGCGGGGGGGCCCCCGAGCAGTACTTC.